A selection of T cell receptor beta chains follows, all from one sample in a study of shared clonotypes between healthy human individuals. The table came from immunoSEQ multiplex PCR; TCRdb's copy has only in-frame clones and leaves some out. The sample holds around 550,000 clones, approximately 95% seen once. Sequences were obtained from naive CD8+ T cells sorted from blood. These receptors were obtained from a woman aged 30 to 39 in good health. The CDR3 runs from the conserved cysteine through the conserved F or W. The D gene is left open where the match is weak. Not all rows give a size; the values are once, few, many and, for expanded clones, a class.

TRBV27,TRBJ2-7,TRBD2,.,CASSFRGSSYEQYF,TGTGCCAGCAGTTTTCGCGGGAGCTCCTACGAGCAGTACTTC
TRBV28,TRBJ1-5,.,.,CASSLGPPHQPQHF,TGTGCCAGCAGTCTCGGGCCGCCGCATCAGCCCCAGCATTTT
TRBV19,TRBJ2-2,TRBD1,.,CASSTGTDNTGELFF,TGTGCCAGTAGTACCGGGACAGATAACACCGGGGAGCTGTTTTTT
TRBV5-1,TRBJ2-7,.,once,CASSGEGSYEQYF,TGCGCCAGCTCAGGGGAGGGGTCCTACGAGCAGTACTTC
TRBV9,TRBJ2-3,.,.,CASSLTDTQYF,TGTGCCAGCAGCCTCACAGATACGCAGTATTTT
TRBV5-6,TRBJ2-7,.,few,CASSLVGGSAYEQYF,TGTGCCAGCAGCTTGGTCGGGGGCAGCGCCTACGAGCAGTACTTC
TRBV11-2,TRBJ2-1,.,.,CASSGRVFEGNNEQFF,TGTGCCAGCAGTGGAAGGGTATTTGAGGGAAACAATGAGCAGTTCTTC
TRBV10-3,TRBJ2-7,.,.,CAPPAPYNPPYEQYF,TGTGCCCCCCCAGCCCCATACAACCCTCCCTACGAGCAGTACTTC
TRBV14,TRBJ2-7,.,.,CASSQNRDEQYF,TGTGCCAGCAGCCAGAACAGGGACGAGCAGTACTTC
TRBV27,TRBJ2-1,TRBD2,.,CASSAAGGPNEQFF,TGTGCCAGCAGTGCAGCGGGAGGGCCAAATGAGCAGTTCTTC
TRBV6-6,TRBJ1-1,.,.,CAIGYTGNTEAFF,TGTGCCATCGGGTACACAGGGAACACTGAAGCTTTCTTT
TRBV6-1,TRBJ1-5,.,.,CASSEDPPPRQPQHF,TGTGCCAGCAGTGAGGATCCCCCCCCCAGGCAGCCCCAGCATTTT
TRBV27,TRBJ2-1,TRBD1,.,CASSPTTGPSYNEQFF,TGTGCCAGCAGTCCAACGACAGGGCCTAGCTACAATGAGCAGTTCTTC
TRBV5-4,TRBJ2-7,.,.,CASSLDRSSYEQYF,TGTGCCAGCAGCCTCGACAGGAGCTCCTACGAGCAGTACTTC
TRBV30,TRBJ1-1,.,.,CAWSVLRTEAFF,TGTGCCTGGAGTGTACTGCGGACTGAAGCTTTCTTT
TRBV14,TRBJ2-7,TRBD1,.,CASSQGSLVTGGSYEQYF,TGTGCCAGCAGCCAAGGGAGCTTGGTGACAGGGGGCTCCTACGAGCAGTACTTC
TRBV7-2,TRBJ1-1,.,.,CASSAWGGDRTEAFF,TGTGCCAGCAGCGCTTGGGGGGGAGATAGGACTGAAGCTTTCTTT
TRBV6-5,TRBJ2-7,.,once,CASSPAPDLYEQYF,TGTGCCAGCAGTCCAGCTCCGGATCTCTACGAGCAGTACTTC
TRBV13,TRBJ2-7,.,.,CASSLGTRVDEQYF,TGTGCCAGCAGCTTAGGCACTAGGGTCGACGAGCAGTACTTC
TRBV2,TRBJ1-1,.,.,CASSGSLVSTEAFF,TGTGCCAGCAGTGGATCCCTCGTAAGCACTGAAGCTTTCTTT
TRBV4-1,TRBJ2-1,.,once,CASSPVLDMRIEQFF,TGCGCCAGCAGCCCAGTACTGGACATGCGAATTGAGCAGTTCTTC
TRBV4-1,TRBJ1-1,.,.,CASSQDVSGLTEAFF,TGCGCCAGCAGCCAAGATGTATCGGGACTTACTGAAGCTTTCTTT
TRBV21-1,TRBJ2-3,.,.,CASGWVAGAGGTQYF,TGTGCCAGCGGGTGGGTAGCGGGCGCAGGGGGGACGCAGTATTTT
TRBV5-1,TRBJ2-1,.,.,CASSLTSSYNEQFF,TGCGCCAGCAGTTTGACCAGCTCCTACAATGAGCAGTTCTTC
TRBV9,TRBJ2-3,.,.,CASSVSGWTDTQYF,TGTGCCAGCAGCGTAAGCGGGTGGACAGATACGCAGTATTTT
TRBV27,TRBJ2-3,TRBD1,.,CASSPLSGGWGTDTQYF,TGTGCCAGCAGTCCCCTCTCAGGGGGCTGGGGCACAGATACGCAGTATTTT
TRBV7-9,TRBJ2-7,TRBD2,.,CASSGTSGSRGYEQYF,TGTGCCAGCAGCGGGACTAGCGGGAGTAGGGGCTACGAGCAGTACTTC
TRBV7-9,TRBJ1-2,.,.,CASSSDGYHGYTF,TGTGCCAGCAGCTCGGACGGATATCACGGCTACACCTTC
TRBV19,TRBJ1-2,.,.,CASKRTGSWDYGYTF,TGTGCCAGTAAACGTACAGGGTCTTGGGACTATGGCTACACCTTC
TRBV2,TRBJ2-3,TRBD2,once,CASSEQREKGDTQYF,TGTGCCAGCAGTGAGCAGCGGGAGAAGGGAGATACGCAGTATTTT
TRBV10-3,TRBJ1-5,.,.,CAISEPGGVDQPQHF,TGTGCCATCAGTGAGCCAGGTGGGGTTGATCAGCCCCAGCATTTT
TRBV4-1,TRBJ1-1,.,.,CASSLRTGLDTEAFF,TGCGCCAGCAGCCTTCGAACAGGGCTCGACACTGAAGCTTTCTTT
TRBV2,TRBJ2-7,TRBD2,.,CASRLAGDSSYEQYF,TGTGCCAGCAGGCTAGCGGGTGATAGTTCCTACGAGCAGTACTTC
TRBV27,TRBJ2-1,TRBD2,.,CARTGTSGRAYNEQFF,TGTGCCAGAACCGGGACTAGCGGGAGGGCCTACAATGAGCAGTTCTTC
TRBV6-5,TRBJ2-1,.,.,CASRESEARNNEQFF,TGTGCCAGCAGAGAATCGGAGGCCCGAAACAATGAGCAGTTCTTC
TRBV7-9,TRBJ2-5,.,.,CASSTRGGKDETQYF,TGTGCCAGCAGCACCCGTGGGGGGAAGGACGAGACCCAGTACTTC
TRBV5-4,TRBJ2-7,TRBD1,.,CASSLAGTGSRWEYF,TGTGCCAGCAGCTTGGCCGGGACAGGGTCACGATGGGAGTACTTC